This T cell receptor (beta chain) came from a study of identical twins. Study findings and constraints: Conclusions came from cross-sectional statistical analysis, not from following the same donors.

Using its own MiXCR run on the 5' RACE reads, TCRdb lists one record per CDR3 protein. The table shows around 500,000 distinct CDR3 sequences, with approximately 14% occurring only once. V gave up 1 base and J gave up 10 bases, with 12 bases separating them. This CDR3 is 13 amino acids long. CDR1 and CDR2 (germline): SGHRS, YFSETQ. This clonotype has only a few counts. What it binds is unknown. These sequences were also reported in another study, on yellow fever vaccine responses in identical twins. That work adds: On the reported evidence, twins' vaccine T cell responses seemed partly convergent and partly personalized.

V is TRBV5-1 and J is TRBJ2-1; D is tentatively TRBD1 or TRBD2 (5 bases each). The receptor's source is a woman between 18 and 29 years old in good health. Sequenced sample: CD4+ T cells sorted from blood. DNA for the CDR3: TGCGCCAGCAGCTTGAGGGGAGTGGGGGAGCAGTTCTTC. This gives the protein CASSLRGVGEQFF.